This TCR beta chain was profiled in a study of T cell repertoires in ileal Crohn's disease (dated by TCRdb to the late 2010s). Study-level background: The median duration of disease was around 7.3 years, and at the time of surgery roughly 38% of patients were active smokers. All patients had surgery for a complication: stricturing disease in about 60% and penetrating disease in around 40%. Postoperative therapy was given to about half of the patients, with thiopurines administered to 11 patients and anti-TNF agents administered to more than 15 patients. The TCR repertoire was analysed in over 50 patients with Crohn's disease drawn from a prospective multicentre cohort. The study was conducted in parallel with a multicentre cohort that was designed to identify predictors of early endoscopic recurrence following ileocolonic resection. Endoscopic postoperative recurrence was defined by a Rutgeerts score above i0. A total of approximately 170 mucosal samples from roughly 57 patients were sequenced, collected from several sites on the surgical specimen and at postoperative endoscopy. Broad study findings and their caveats: Higher percentages of high-frequency clones at the time of surgery were linked to endoscopic recurrence, and every patient with clonality above 26.8% (18/57) had recurrence. Mucosal CD4 and CD8 T cells were sorted and sequenced only in a subgroup of patients, whose size was not stated. Patients who were active smokers at surgery had a significantly higher proportion of clonal expansions than non-smokers (around 25% vs 18%, p=0.02). Compared with CD4 T cells, sorted CD8 T cells contained more high-frequency clones, which suggests that the mucosal expansions were mostly CD8.

For commercial TCRB immunosequencing, around 500 nanograms of biopsy DNA were submitted for each sample. Adaptive Biotechnology amplified CDR3 regions from genomic DNA with a two-step multiplex PCR that controlled for amplification bias. The first PCR used primers for every V and J gene segment; the second PCR added barcodes and Illumina adapters. An Illumina instrument was used to sequence the CDR3 libraries. Concerning the study's data processing: Analysis combined the vendor-provided pipelines with custom analysis of raw data in R/Bioconductor under R version 3.3.0. Clonality, ranging from 0 to 1, was calculated as the inverse of the normalised Shannon entropy of all productive clones. High-frequency clones were defined as the share of the repertoire taken up by the top 100 clones, keeping only clones that passed a 95% confidence test. Overlap between samples was measured with the Morisita-Horn index, while repertoire diversity was measured with the Simpson index. This immuneACCESS table, as held by TCRdb, lists in-frame sequences with V and J called but not all clones. Of the missing ones, under half trace to an unresolved V gene in checked studies; the others have no known cause. Clonal size and the V and J genes are those of that table, whereas D and trimming came from the DNA. The sample profile shows over 13,000 clones; approximately 80% of them were found once. Together, the top ten hold 4.2% of the sample.

Adults with ileal or ileocolonic Crohn's disease for whom ileocolonic resection was indicated were considered eligible. Whole ileal mucosal biopsies were stored frozen at -80°C before DNA extraction. A TRizol-based method was used to extract genomic DNA from the frozen whole biopsies, and the DNA was quantified with a NanoDrop 2000 spectrophotometer. In regard to this clone: Which antigen it targets is not known. No base quality values were provided; no much bigger clone lies one nucleotide off.

V is cut back by 4 bases and J by 3 bases, with 5 bases in the junction unmatched. The CDR3 runs 16 amino acids, cysteine and phenylalanine included. The read is trimmed to its CDR3 DNA, 48 bases read in frame from base 1. Looking up the germline V gene yields CDR1 LGHNA and CDR2 YSLEER. The receptor chain draws on TRBV4-3 and TRBJ2-1; the junction holds 11 bases that match TRBD2. What was sequenced was ileal tissue. This TCR was recovered from an adult with Crohn's disease. In nucleotides, the sequence is TGCGCCAGCAGCCGCCTCACTAGCGGGAGCTACAATGAGCAGTTCTTC. It specifies CASSRLTSGSYNEQFF.